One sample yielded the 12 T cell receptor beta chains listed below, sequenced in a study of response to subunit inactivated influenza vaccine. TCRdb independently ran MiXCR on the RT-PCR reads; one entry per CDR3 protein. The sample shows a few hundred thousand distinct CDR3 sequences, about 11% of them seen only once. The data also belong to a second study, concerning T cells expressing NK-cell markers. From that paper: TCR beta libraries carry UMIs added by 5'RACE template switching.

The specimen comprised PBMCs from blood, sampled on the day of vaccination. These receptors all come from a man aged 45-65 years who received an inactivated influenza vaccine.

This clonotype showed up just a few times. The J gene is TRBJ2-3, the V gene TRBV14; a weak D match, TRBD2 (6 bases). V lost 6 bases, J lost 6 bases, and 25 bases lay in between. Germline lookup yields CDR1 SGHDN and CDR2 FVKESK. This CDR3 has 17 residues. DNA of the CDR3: TGTGCCAGCAGGGCAAGGCTGGGGACTGGACGAGGGGATACGCAGTATTTT. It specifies CASRARLGTGRGDTQYF.

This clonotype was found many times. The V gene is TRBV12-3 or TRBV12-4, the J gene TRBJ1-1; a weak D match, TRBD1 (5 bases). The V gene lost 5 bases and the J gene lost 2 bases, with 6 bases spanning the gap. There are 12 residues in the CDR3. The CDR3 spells CASSQGNTEAFF. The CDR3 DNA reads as TGTGCCAGCAGTCAGGGTAACACTGAAGCTTTCTTT.

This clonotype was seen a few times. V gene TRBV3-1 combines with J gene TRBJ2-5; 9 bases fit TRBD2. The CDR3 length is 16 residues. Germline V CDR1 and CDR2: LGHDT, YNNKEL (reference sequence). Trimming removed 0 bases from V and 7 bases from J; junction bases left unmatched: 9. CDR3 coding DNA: TGTGCCAGCAGCCAAGATCGACTAGCGGTCGGTCGGACCCAGTACTTC. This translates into CASSQDRLAVGRTQYF.

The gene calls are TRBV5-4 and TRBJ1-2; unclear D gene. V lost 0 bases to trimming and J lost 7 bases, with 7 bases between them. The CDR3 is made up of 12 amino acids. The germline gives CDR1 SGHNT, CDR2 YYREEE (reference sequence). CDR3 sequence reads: CASSLDHSGYTF. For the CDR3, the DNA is TGTGCCAGCAGCTTGGACCATTCTGGCTACACCTTC.

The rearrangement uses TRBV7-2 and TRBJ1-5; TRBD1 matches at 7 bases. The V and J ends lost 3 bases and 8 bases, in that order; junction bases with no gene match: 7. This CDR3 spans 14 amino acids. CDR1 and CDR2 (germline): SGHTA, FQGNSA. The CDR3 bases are TGTGCCAGCAGCTTCCAGGGGGGATTGGAGCCCCAGCATTTT. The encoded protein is CASSFQGGLEPQHF.

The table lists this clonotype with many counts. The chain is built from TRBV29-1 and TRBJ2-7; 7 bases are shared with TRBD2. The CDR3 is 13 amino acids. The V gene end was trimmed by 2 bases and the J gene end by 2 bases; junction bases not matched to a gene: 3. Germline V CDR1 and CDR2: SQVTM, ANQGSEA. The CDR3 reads CSVETGGPYEQYF. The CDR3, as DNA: TGCAGCGTTGAAACGGGAGGACCCTACGAGCAGTACTTC.

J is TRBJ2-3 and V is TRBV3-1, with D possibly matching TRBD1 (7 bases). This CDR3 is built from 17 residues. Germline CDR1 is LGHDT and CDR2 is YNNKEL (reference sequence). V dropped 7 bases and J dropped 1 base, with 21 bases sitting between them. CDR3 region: CASTILRGRGCTDTQYF. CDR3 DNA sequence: TGTGCCAGCACAATCCTTAGGGGGCGGGGATGCACAGATACGCAGTATTTT.

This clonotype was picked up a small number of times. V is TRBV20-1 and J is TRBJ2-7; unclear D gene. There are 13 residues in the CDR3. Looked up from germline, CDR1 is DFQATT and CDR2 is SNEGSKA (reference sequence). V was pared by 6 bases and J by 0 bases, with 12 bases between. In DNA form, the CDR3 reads TGCAGTGCGGAAGCCTCTAGCTCCTACGAGCAGTACTTC. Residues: CSAEASSSYEQYF.

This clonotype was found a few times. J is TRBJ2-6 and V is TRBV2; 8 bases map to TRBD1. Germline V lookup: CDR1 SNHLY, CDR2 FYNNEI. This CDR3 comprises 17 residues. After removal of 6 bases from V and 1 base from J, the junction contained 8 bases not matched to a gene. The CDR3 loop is CASSGTGSRSGANVLTF. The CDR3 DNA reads TGTGCCAGCAGCGGGACAGGCAGCAGGTCTGGGGCCAACGTCCTGACTTTC.

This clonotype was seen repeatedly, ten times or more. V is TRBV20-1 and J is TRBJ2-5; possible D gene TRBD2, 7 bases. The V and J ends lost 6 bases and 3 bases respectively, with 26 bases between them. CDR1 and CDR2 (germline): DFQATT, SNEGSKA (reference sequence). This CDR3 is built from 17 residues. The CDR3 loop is CSALFRGARKSKETQYF. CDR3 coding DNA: TGCAGTGCCTTGTTTCGGGGGGCGCGCAAAAGTAAAGAGACCCAGTACTTC.

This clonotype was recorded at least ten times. CDR3 in DNA: TGTGCCAGCTCACCATTAATTGGCACAGATACGCAGTATTTT. Translation gives CASSPLIGTDTQYF. The V gene is TRBV18, the J gene TRBJ2-3; D is unresolved. From germline, CDR1 is KGHSH and CDR2 LQKENI. The CDR3 consists of 14 residues. With 2 bases removed from V and 1 base from J, the gap between germline ends came to 7 bases. Using reference TRBV18 and TRBJ2-3 for the parts outside the CDR3, the full variable domain is NAGVMQNPRHLVRRRGQEARLRCSPMKGHSHVYWYRQLPEEGLKFMVYLQKENIIDESGMPKERFSAEFPKEGPSILRIQQVVRGDSAAYFCASSPLIGTDTQYFGPGTRLTVL.

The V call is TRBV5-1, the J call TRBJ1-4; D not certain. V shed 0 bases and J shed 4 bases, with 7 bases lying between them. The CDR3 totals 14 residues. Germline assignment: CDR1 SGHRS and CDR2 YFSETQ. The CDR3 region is CASSLGQLNEKLFF. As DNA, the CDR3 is TGCGCCAGCAGCTTGGGACAACTTAATGAAAAACTGTTTTTT.